This T cell receptor beta chain was profiled in a study of blood T cell repertoires in COVID-19. Methods used by the authors: Cell counts per sample came from amplifying reference gene primers. Clones were sequenced by immunoSEQ multiplex PCR, and TCRdb holds only the in-frame ones, with some missing. V and J calls and clone size are given by that table; D and trimming were obtained from the DNA. The sample includes 360,000 or so clones, roughly 90% of them seen just once. The TCR sequence derives from a man between 18 and 35 years old with active or convalescent COVID-19. Sequenced: peripheral blood.

CDR3 DNA sequence: TGTGCCAGCAGTGAAAATTTAAATAGTTTGACAGGGAACCATCAGCCCCAGCATTTT. Translating it yields CASSENLNSLTGNHQPQHF. The chain couples TRBV6-1 to TRBJ1-5, with 7 bases fitting TRBD1. Germline CDR1 MNHNS, CDR2 SASEGT. V gave up 2 bases and J gave up 5 bases; unmatched junction bases: 18. The CDR3 loop spans 19 amino acids.